The source of this TCR beta chain is a study of cytomegalovirus exposure and HLA in healthy donors. Findings and caveats of the study: An ancestry cluster, one associated with Asian ancestry, reportedly showed fewer N-insertions than the 666-donor mean in a later analysis. TCR beta chain V- and J-gene trimming was linked, in a later analysis, to a missense variant in DCLRE1C.

The CDR3 sequence is 12 residues long. The V gene end was trimmed by 6 bases and the J gene end by 7 bases; junction bases not matched to a gene: 7. Germline V gene data show CDR1 as SQVTM and CDR2 as ANQGSEA. Of note for this clone: Its antigen is undetermined.

Amplification used 60 Vbeta primers and 13 Jbeta primers. The assay was immunoSEQ multiplex PCR, and TCRdb's table has in-frame clones only and misses some. Of around 100,000 clones in the sample, around four fifths are singletons; the top ten hold 4.1%. V usage is TRBV29-1 and J usage is TRBJ1-1; 8 bases are shared with TRBD1. The TCR comes from a middle-aged woman in good health and CMV-seropositive. The sample taken for sequencing was PBMCs. CDR3 loop: CSVEQGAGEAFF. The DNA for the CDR3 is TGCAGCGTCGAGCAGGGGGCTGGTGAAGCTTTCTTT.